Shown below are 6 T cell receptor beta chains from a single sample sequenced in a study of shared clonotypes between healthy human individuals. Clones were read by immunoSEQ multiplex PCR, and TCRdb kept only the in-frame ones, dropping some. This sample has under 2,500,000 clones, with around 95% found just once. Material for sequencing was naive CD4+ T cells sorted from blood. Subset noted: CD45RA+ positively selected. These receptors all come from a man aged 18 to 30 in good health.

V and J are TRBV4-1 and TRBJ2-5; the match to TRBD1 covers 8 bases. The CDR3 is 16 residues long. Germline CDR1 is MGHRA and CDR2 is YSYEKL. V was pared by 1 base and J by 2 bases, with 6 bases of the junction left unmatched. The CDR3 protein is CASSQGAGGGQETQYF. The DNA for the CDR3 is TGCGCCAGCAGCCAAGGAGCAGGGGGCGGGCAAGAGACCCAGTACTTC.

The V gene is TRBV7-9, the J gene TRBJ2-2; D is unclear. Germline-derived CDR1 and CDR2 are SEHNR and FQNEAQ (reference sequence). The CDR3 has 12 amino acids. V was cut by 8 bases and J by 0 bases, with 4 bases left in between. This CDR3 reads CASGTNTGELFF. The CDR3 DNA reads TGTGCCAGCGGGACGAACACCGGGGAGCTGTTTTTT.

The chain employs TRBV5-5 and TRBJ2-3; D unclear. V dropped 0 bases and J dropped 3 bases, with 8 bases sitting between them. The CDR3 extends over 14 amino acids. CDR1 SGHKS and CDR2 YYEKEE come from the germline V gene (reference sequence). CDR3 coding DNA: TGTGCCAGCAGCTTGGACAGAGTTACAGATACGCAGTATTTT. This encodes CASSLDRVTDTQYF. Drawing the rest from reference TRBV5-5 and TRBJ2-3, the complete variable domain is DAGVTQSPTHLIKTRGQQVTLRCSPISGHKSVSWYQQVLGQGPQFIFQYYEKEERGRGNFPDRFSARQFPNYSSELNVNALLLGDSALYLCASSLDRVTDTQYFGPGTRLTVL.

The chain uses TRBV18 and TRBJ2-7; D is possibly TRBD2 (6 bases). This CDR3 is built from 15 residues. V was trimmed by 6 bases and J by 0 bases, leaving 15 bases between them. Germline V gene data show CDR1 as KGHSH and CDR2 as LQKENI. In nucleotides, the CDR3 is TGTGCCAGCTCCCACGGGGACTTCAACTCCTACGAGCAGTACTTC. This codes for CASSHGDFNSYEQYF.

J is TRBJ1-1 and V is TRBV9; maybe TRBD1 (5 bases). V dropped 1 base and J dropped 4 bases, with 14 bases sitting between them. This CDR3 region has 15 residues. Looked up from germline, CDR1 is SGDLS and CDR2 is YYNGEE. For the CDR3, the DNA is TGTGCCAGCAGCGTAATGGAGGGGCTGGGCACTGAAGCTTTCTTT. The encoded protein is CASSVMEGLGTEAFF. Together with reference TRBV9 and TRBJ1-1, the CDR3 gives the full variable domain: DSGVTQTPKHLITATGQRVTLRCSPRSGDLSVYWYQQSLDQGLQFLIQYYNGEERAKGNILERFSAQQFPDLHSELNLSSLELGDSALYFCASSVMEGLGTEAFFGQGTRLTVV.

The chain uses TRBV7-2 and TRBJ1-3, with D maybe TRBD1 (6 bases). The length of the CDR3 is 19 residues. Germline loops: CDR1 SGHTA, CDR2 FQGNSA. V was pared by 1 base and J by 0 bases, with 19 bases between. The CDR3: CASSLEPPPGARSGNTIYF. The CDR3 bases are TGTGCCAGCAGCTTAGAGCCCCCCCCAGGGGCGCGCTCTGGAAACACCATATATTTT.